The following is a T cell receptor (beta chain) sequence with its context. The CDR3 consists of 13 residues. Trimming pared 9 bases from V and 6 bases from J, leaving 17 bases between. The germline CDR1 and CDR2 sequences are LNHDA and SQIVND (reference sequence). The data were taken from a study of control samples from healthy donors and cancer patients. Generated by immunoSEQ multiplex PCR, the TCRdb table keeps only in-frame clones and is missing some. This table has more than 95,000 clones, approximately 92% appearing once. This clonotype was obtained from a man older than 75 with head and neck cancer. This chain uses TRBV19 with TRBJ1-2; the D is unclear. Sequencing was carried out using PBMCs. The CDR3 region has the DNA TGTGCCAGGCCTTTGAGTCCAGAACATGGCTACACCTTC. Protein product: CARPLSPEHGYTF.